These 14 T cell receptor beta chains were sequenced from one sample in a study of CD8+ T cells in alopecia areata. Extraction and reverse transcription of RNA yielded cDNA as the sequencing template. Method: immunoSEQ multiplex PCR; TCRdb's copy keeps in-frame clones and lacks some. The sample carries roughly 150,000 clones, 40% to 65% recorded once. This material consisted of CD8+ T cells sorted from blood, taken at week 0. These receptors were obtained from a human donor with alopecia areata.

The chain is built from TRBV30 and TRBJ1-6; possible D gene TRBD1, 6 bases. This CDR3 comprises 14 residues. Germline V gives CDR1 GTSNPN, CDR2 SVGIG (reference sequence). Between the trimmed V and J ends, which lost 4 bases and 7 bases, there was a span of 14 bases. The CDR3 is CAWTTGQRNSPLHF. The CDR3 DNA is TGTGCCTGGACGACTGGACAGAGAAATTCACCCCTCCACTTT.

The chain recombines TRBV7-2 with TRBJ2-1; possibly TRBD1 or TRBD2 for D (5 bases each). Trimming pared 5 bases from V and 4 bases from J, leaving 15 bases between. The CDR3 spans 15 residues. Per germline, CDR1 SGHTA and CDR2 FQGNSA. The CDR3 DNA sequence: TGTGCCAGCAGCCCGAGTGGGGGTGGGTACAATGAGCAGTTCTTC. Translating it yields CASSPSGGGYNEQFF.

This clone has only a few counts. The chain carries TRBV20-1 and TRBJ2-1; D unresolved. V was pared by 2 bases and J by 5 bases, with 4 bases between. CDR3 size: 11 residues. Germline values: CDR1 DFQATT, CDR2 SNEGSKA (reference sequence). CDR3: CSARHNNEQFF. The CDR3, as DNA: TGCAGTGCTAGACATAACAATGAGCAGTTCTTC.

The V and J genes are TRBV11-2 and TRBJ2-1; possible D gene TRBD2, 6 bases. This CDR3 region has 16 residues. V was trimmed by 0 bases and J by 4 bases, leaving 13 bases between them. The germline CDR1 and CDR2 sequences are SGHAT and FQNNGV. The CDR3 nucleotides are TGTGCCAGCAGCTTAGATCCGGCTAGCGCTTACAATGAGCAGTTCTTC. Translation gives CASSLDPASAYNEQFF.

The chain combines TRBV2 with TRBJ1-4; 7 bases match TRBD1. The CDR3 totals 14 residues. The junction had 4 bases not matched to a gene; V was cut back by 6 bases and J by 3 bases. Germline V gene data show CDR1 as SNHLY and CDR2 as FYNNEI. The CDR3 DNA sequence: TGTGCCAGCAGAGGGACAGACTCTAATGAAAAACTGTTTTTT. Translation: CASRGTDSNEKLFF.

The chain couples TRBV30 to TRBJ2-1; D possibly corresponds to TRBD1 (5 bases). CDR1 is GTSNPN, CDR2 SVGIG, per germline (reference sequence). V shed 3 bases and J shed 7 bases, with 13 bases lying between them. This CDR3 is 13 amino acids long. CDR3 loop: CAWRLGVENEQFF. The CDR3 nucleotides read TGTGCCTGGAGATTAGGGGTCGAAAATGAGCAGTTCTTC.

The V gene is TRBV9, the J gene TRBJ2-7, with TRBD2 identical over 13 bases. V dropped 0 bases and J dropped 4; count of bases not matched to a gene: 1. This CDR3 region has 15 residues. Germline loops: CDR1 SGDLS, CDR2 YYNGEE. Here the CDR3 reads CASSVEGLAGYEQYF. CDR3 DNA sequence: TGTGCCAGCAGCGTAGAGGGACTAGCGGGATACGAGCAGTACTTC. Variable domain in full (rest from reference TRBV9 and TRBJ2-7): DSGVTQTPKHLITATGQRVTLRCSPRSGDLSVYWYQQSLDQGLQFLIQYYNGEERAKGNILERFSAQQFPDLHSELNLSSLELGDSALYFCASSVEGLAGYEQYFGPGTRLTVT.

This chain links TRBV29-1 with TRBJ2-1; the D gene is possibly TRBD1 (5 bases). Germline V CDR1 and CDR2: SQVTM, ANQGSEA. The V end lost 4 bases, the J end lost 8 bases, and 15 bases lay between the germline ends. The CDR3 extends over 13 amino acids. As DNA, the CDR3 is TGCAGCGTTGTACCGCCAGGGTTCTATGAGCAGTTCTTC. Its protein product is CSVVPPGFYEQFF.

The J gene is TRBJ1-2, the V gene TRBV5-6, with 8 bases identical to TRBD1. This CDR3 is 16 amino acids long. With 0 bases clipped from V and 6 bases from J, the junction kept 10 bases outside the gene matches. Germline V gene data show CDR1 as SGHDT and CDR2 as YYEEEE. This chain's CDR3 is CASSLGMGQVFHGYTF. For the CDR3, the DNA is TGTGCCAGCAGCTTGGGAATGGGACAGGTGTTTCATGGCTACACCTTC.

The chain has TRBV6-6 and TRBJ2-5; D not resolved. The germline gives CDR1 MNHNY, CDR2 SVGAGI (reference sequence). The ends were cut back, 6 bases at V and 2 bases at J, with 13 bases in the middle. The CDR3 loop spans 14 amino acids. The CDR3 sequence: CASSTLSPQETQYF. Here the CDR3 DNA reads TGTGCCAGCAGCACCCTCTCGCCTCAAGAGACCCAGTACTTC.

The chain recombines TRBV5-1 with TRBJ1-2; D unclear. Germline values: CDR1 SGHRS, CDR2 YFSETQ. V gave up 3 bases and J gave up 8 bases, with 17 bases separating them. CDR3 size: 14 residues. For the CDR3, the DNA is TGCGCCAGCAGCTCCTCACCACGTACGGAAGGCTACACCTTC. Protein sequence: CASSSSPRTEGYTF.

The chain is built from TRBV27 and TRBJ2-3, with 13 bases identical to TRBD2. The germline V gene encodes CDR1 MNHEY and CDR2 SMNVEV (reference sequence). With V trimmed by 5 bases and J by 2 bases, 4 bases remained unmatched. This CDR3 is built from 16 residues. The CDR3 is CASSLGLAGPTDTQYF. The CDR3 DNA is TGTGCCAGCAGTCTGGGACTAGCGGGGCCCACAGATACGCAGTATTTT.

The table lists this clone with a few counts. One end of the junction fails to match germline, which may point to a read error. This chain joins TRBV6-5 and TRBJ1-1, with D hard to call. In germline, CDR1 is MNHEY, CDR2 SVGAGI. The CDR3 has 13 residues. The CDR3 region has the DNA TGTGCCAGCAGCTACTATGGGAACACTGAAGCTTTCTTT. As protein: CASSYYGNTEAFF.

This rearrangement joins TRBV25-1 to TRBJ2-7; D remains ambiguous. Trimming pared 6 bases from V and 2 bases from J, leaving 5 bases between. Germline CDR1 and CDR2: MGHDK and SYGVNS. This CDR3 spans 11 amino acids. The CDR3 bases are TGTGCCAGCAGAGAGGCCTACGAGCAGTACTTC. It encodes CASREAYEQYF.